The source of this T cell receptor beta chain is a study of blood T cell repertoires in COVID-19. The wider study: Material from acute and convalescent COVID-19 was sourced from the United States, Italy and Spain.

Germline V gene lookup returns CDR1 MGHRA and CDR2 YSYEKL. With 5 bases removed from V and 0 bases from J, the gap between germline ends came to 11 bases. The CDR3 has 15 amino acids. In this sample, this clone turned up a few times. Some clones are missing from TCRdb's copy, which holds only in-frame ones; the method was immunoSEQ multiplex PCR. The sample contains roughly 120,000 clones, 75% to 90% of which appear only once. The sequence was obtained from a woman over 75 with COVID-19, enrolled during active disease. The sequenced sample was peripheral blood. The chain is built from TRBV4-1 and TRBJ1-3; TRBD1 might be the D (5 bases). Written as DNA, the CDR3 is TGCGCCAGCAGCTTGTGGGGCAGCTCTGGAAACACCATATATTTT. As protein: CASSLWGSSGNTIYF.